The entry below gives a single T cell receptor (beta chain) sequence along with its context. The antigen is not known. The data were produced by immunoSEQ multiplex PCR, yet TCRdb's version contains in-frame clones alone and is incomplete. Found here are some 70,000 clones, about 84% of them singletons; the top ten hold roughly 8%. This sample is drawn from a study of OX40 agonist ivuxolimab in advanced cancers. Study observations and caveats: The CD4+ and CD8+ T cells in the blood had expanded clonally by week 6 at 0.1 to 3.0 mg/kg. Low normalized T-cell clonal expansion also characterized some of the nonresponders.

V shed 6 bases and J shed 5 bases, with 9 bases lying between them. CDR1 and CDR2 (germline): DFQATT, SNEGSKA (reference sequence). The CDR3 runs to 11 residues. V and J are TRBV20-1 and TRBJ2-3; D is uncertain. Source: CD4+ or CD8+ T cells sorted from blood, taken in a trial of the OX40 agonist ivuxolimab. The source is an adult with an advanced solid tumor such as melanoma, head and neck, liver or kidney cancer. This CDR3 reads CSAPLGDTQYF. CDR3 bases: TGCAGTGCGCCGCTAGGAGATACGCAGTATTTT.